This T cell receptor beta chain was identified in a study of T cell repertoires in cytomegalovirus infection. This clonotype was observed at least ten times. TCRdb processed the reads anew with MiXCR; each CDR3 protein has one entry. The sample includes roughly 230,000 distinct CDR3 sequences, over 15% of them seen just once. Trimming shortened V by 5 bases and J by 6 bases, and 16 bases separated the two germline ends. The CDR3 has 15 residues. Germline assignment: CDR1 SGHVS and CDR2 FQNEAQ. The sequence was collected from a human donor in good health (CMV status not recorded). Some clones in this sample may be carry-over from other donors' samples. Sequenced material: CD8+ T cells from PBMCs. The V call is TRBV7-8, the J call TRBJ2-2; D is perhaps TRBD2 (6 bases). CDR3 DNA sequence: TGTGCCAGCAGCACATATCGGACTACCTCCGGGGAGCTGTTTTTT. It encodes CASSTYRTTSGELFF.